This TCR beta chain was observed in a study of blood T cell repertoires in COVID-19. Overall study context: There were acute and convalescent COVID-19 samples, and they came from the United States, Italy and Spain. PBMCs, B-cell-depleted T cells, or T cells were the source of the cDNA or gDNA that made up the material.

Followed over time, Seattle patients had been enrolled while infection was active. Per the original methods: The assay estimated nucleated cells by amplifying reference gene primers. Using immunoSEQ multiplex PCR, the repertoire was profiled, and TCRdb retains in-frame clones only, with some absent. The V and J calls and clone size come from that table; D and trimming were worked out from the DNA. Of 100,000 to 150,000 clones listed, around 85% are singletons. There are 14 residues in the CDR3. Germline V gene sequence: CDR1 SGHKS, CDR2 YYEKEE (reference sequence). The V gene lost 1 base and the J gene lost 3 bases, with 11 bases spanning the gap.

The chain joins TRBV5-5 to TRBJ2-7; tentatively, D is TRBD2 (6 bases). This TCR was recovered from a man aged 25-45 years with COVID-19, enrolled during active disease. The sample consisted of peripheral blood. CDR3 sequence reads: CASSLITGDYEQYF. DNA for the CDR3: TGTGCCAGCAGCTTGATCACGGGAGACTACGAGCAGTACTTC.